The clone carrying this TCR beta chain was seen many times. Its antigen is still unknown. The study based diagnoses on clinical symptoms, serum thyroxine and TRAb, thyroid ultrasound and orbital computed tomography. It was roughly 10 ml of fresh peripheral blood that supplied the PBMCs. This specimen belongs to a study of T cells in Graves' hyperthyroidism and ophthalmopathy. There were TCR beta CDR3 regions amplified from RNA transcripts. The study used the HTBI primer set for a first-round RT-PCR of the TCR CDR3. MiXCR, applied by TCRdb to the multiplex PCR reads, yields one record per CDR3 protein. The data hold 250,000 to 400,000 distinct CDR3 sequences, with roughly 15% observed a single time. Study results and caveats: Most thyroid clonotypes expanded above 0.001 were also detected in blood.

From germline, CDR1 is DFQATT and CDR2 SNEGSKA (reference sequence). J was trimmed by 9 bases and V by 6 bases; bases with no gene match: 6. The CDR3 is 12 amino acids. The receptor comes from a middle-aged woman with Graves' ophthalmopathy. This sequence joins TRBV20-1 and TRBJ2-1; 9 bases map to TRBD1. The sequenced sample was blood. The CDR3: CSAEQGASEQFF. For the CDR3, the DNA is TGCAGTGCGGAACAGGGGGCCAGTGAGCAGTTCTTC.